Below are 20 T cell receptor beta chains sequenced from a single sample in a study of cytomegalovirus exposure and HLA in healthy donors. Primers: 60 Vbeta forward and 13 Jbeta reverse. Measured with immunoSEQ multiplex PCR; TCRdb has only the in-frame clones, and not every one. Of tens of thousands of clones in the sample, 70% to 80% are singletons; the top ten hold approximately 5.8%. Sample: PBMCs. Source of these receptors: a man in his fifties in good health and CMV-seronegative.

The rearrangement links TRBV14 to TRBJ1-3; TRBD1 matches 7 bases. The V gene's germline CDR1 is SGHDN and CDR2 FVKESK. The length of the CDR3 is 14 residues. The junction had 3 bases not matched to a gene; V was cut back by 4 bases and J by 3 bases. CDR3 region: CASSPGQDGNTIYF. CDR3 sequence (DNA): TGTGCCAGCAGCCCTGGACAGGATGGAAACACCATATATTTT.

This clone was recorded a few times. V gene TRBV6-5 combines with J gene TRBJ1-6; D uncertain. CDR3 length equals 13 residues. Between the trimmed V and J ends, which lost 0 bases and 7 bases, there was a span of 4 bases. CDR1 MNHEY and CDR2 SVGAGI come from the germline V gene. The CDR3: CASSYSENSPLHF. CDR3 DNA: TGTGCCAGCAGTTACTCGGAGAATTCACCCCTCCACTTT.

The rearrangement uses TRBV9 and TRBJ1-1; 9 nucleotides line up with TRBD1. The J segment lost 6 bases and the V segment lost 3 bases, leaving 9 bases of the junction unmatched. CDR3 size: 15 residues. The germline gives CDR1 SGDLS, CDR2 YYNGEE. In DNA form, the CDR3 reads TGTGCCAGCAGCGGGATCCCGGGACAGGGCGCTGAAGCTTTCTTT. As protein: CASSGIPGQGAEAFF.

J is TRBJ1-4 and V is TRBV2; 8 bases agree with TRBD1. CDR3 size: 14 residues. The germline V gene has CDR1 SNHLY and CDR2 FYNNEI. J was trimmed by 8 bases and V by 5 bases; bases with no gene match: 7. CDR3 amino acids: CASSQDRAGEKLFF. The CDR3 region has the DNA TGTGCCAGCAGTCAGGACAGGGCAGGGGAAAAACTGTTTTTT.

This clone was seen once. The rearrangement uses TRBV18 and TRBJ2-7; TRBD1 agrees at 7 bases. The CDR3 spans 13 residues. V was pared by 1 base and J by 6 bases, with 3 bases of the junction left unmatched. The germline V gene encodes CDR1 KGHSH and CDR2 LQKENI. Here the CDR3 DNA reads TGTGCCAGCTCACCACTTGGACAGGTCGAGCAGTACTTC. Translated: CASSPLGQVEQYF.

V and J are TRBV9 and TRBJ1-1; tentative D call: TRBD1 (6 bases). In germline, CDR1 is SGDLS, CDR2 YYNGEE. The CDR3 spans 14 residues. V was trimmed by 4 bases and J by 1 base, leaving 11 bases between them. Here the CDR3 reads CASSIPGQNTEAFF. CDR3 in DNA: TGTGCCAGCAGCATCCCGGGACAGAACACTGAAGCTTTCTTT.

CDR3 in amino acids: CASSSLQGNNNSPLHF. The DNA of the CDR3 is TGCGCCAGCAGCTCCCTACAGGGGAATAATAATTCACCCCTCCACTTT. The chain employs TRBV5-1 and TRBJ1-6; 7 positions agree with TRBD1. CDR1 is SGHRS and CDR2 is YFSETQ in the germline V gene. V was pared by 3 bases and J by 5 bases, with 8 bases of the junction left unmatched. This CDR3 has 16 amino acids.

A single count supports this clone. The V and J genes are TRBV4-1 and TRBJ1-1; the match to TRBD1 covers 7 bases. The length of the CDR3 is 16 residues. Trimming took 4 bases from V and 2 from J; bases not matched to a gene: 10. Germline CDR1 MGHRA, CDR2 YSYEKL. The CDR3 loop reads CASSPGQRFLNTEAFF. The CDR3 nucleotides are TGCGCCAGCAGCCCGGGACAGCGATTTTTAAACACTGAAGCTTTCTTT.

This clone was observed a handful of times. The rearrangement uses TRBV4-1 and TRBJ2-3, with 10 bases lining up with TRBD1. The length of the CDR3 is 17 residues. Unmatched junction bases numbered 7, after V lost 0 bases and J lost 4 bases. Looked up from germline, CDR1 is MGHRA and CDR2 is YSYEKL. The chain's CDR3 is CASSQDNWGQGSDTQYF. The CDR3 DNA follows: TGCGCCAGCAGCCAAGATAATTGGGGACAGGGGTCAGATACGCAGTATTTT.

The V and J genes are TRBV5-1 and TRBJ2-1, with D maybe TRBD1 (6 bases). Looked up from germline, CDR1 is SGHRS and CDR2 is YFSETQ. The CDR3 runs to 13 residues. V was pared by 3 bases and J by 8 bases, with 12 bases between. The CDR3 spells CASSSGTSHEQFF. The CDR3 nucleotides are TGCGCCAGCAGCTCCGGGACAAGCCATGAGCAGTTCTTC.

J is TRBJ1-2 and V is TRBV27; no definite D call. CDR3 length: 14 amino acids. Trimming cost V 2 bases and J 5 bases, with 12 bases left between them. CDR1 and CDR2 (germline): MNHEY, SMNVEV (reference sequence). CDR3 protein: CASSLGPKSYGYTF. CDR3 DNA sequence: TGTGCCAGCAGTTTAGGCCCAAAATCTTATGGCTACACCTTC.

The gene calls are TRBV5-1 and TRBJ1-4; 8 bases line up with TRBD1. CDR1 and CDR2 (germline): SGHRS, YFSETQ. The CDR3 has 14 amino acids. With V trimmed by 3 bases and J by 8 bases, 6 bases remained unmatched. CDR3 protein: CASSSGQGGEKLFF. The CDR3 DNA reads TGCGCCAGCAGCTCCGGACAGGGCGGCGAAAAACTGTTTTTT.

The chain links TRBV15 to TRBJ2-7, with 7 nucleotides matching TRBD1. CDR1 and CDR2 (germline): LNHNV, YYDKDF (reference sequence). This CDR3 is built from 17 residues. Unmatched junction bases numbered 10, after V lost 0 bases and J lost 2 bases. DNA of the CDR3: TGTGCCACCAGCAGAGATAGGGGTAGGGGGCTTCCCTACGAGCAGTACTTC. It translates to CATSRDRGRGLPYEQYF. The full variable domain, with the rest looked up from reference TRBV15 and TRBJ2-7, is DAMVIQNPRYQVTQFGKPVTLSCSQTLNHNVMYWYQQKSSQAPKLLFHYYDKDFNNEADTPDNFQSRRPNTSFCFLDIRSPGLGDTAMYLCATSRDRGRGLPYEQYFGPGTRLTVT.

This clone was counted a few times. The chain combines TRBV13 with TRBJ1-6, with TRBD1 matching 8 bases. V lost 4 bases, J lost 11 bases, and 10 bases stayed unmatched. This CDR3 has 15 amino acids. CDR1 and CDR2 (germline): PRHDT, FYEKMQ (reference sequence). The CDR3 sequence is CASSSDTGGVAPLHF. CDR3 DNA sequence: TGTGCCAGCAGCTCAGACACAGGGGGTGTGGCACCCCTCCACTTT.

V and J are TRBV11-2 and TRBJ2-3; D is perhaps TRBD2 (7 bases). Per germline, CDR1 SGHAT and CDR2 FQNNGV. Trimming shortened V by 7 bases and J by 5 bases, and 22 bases separated the two germline ends. There are 16 residues in the CDR3. The CDR3 here is CASTKVLGGPEDTQYF. The CDR3 region has the DNA TGTGCCAGCACTAAAGTGCTCGGGGGGCCTGAAGATACGCAGTATTTT.

The chain links TRBV5-1 to TRBJ2-2; D gene uncertain. The germline CDR1 and CDR2 sequences are SGHRS and YFSETQ. The CDR3 consists of 14 residues. The ends were cut back, 2 bases at V and 6 bases at J, with 11 bases in the middle. The CDR3 DNA follows: TGCGCCAGCAGCTTACAGCTGGAAGCCGGGGAGCTGTTTTTT. Encoded protein: CASSLQLEAGELFF.

V is TRBV29-1 and J is TRBJ2-1; D is perhaps TRBD1 (5 bases). CDR3 length: 16 residues. CDR1 and CDR2 from the germline V gene are SQVTM and ANQGSEA. V lost 1 base and J lost 2, with 15 bases in between. DNA for the CDR3: TGCAGCGTTGAAGGGGGAAAGACAGATACCTACAATGAGCAGTTCTTC. Translating gives CSVEGGKTDTYNEQFF.

This chain uses TRBV5-1 with TRBJ2-3, with 8 bases aligning to TRBD2. CDR3 length: 13 residues. Germline CDR1 SGHRS, CDR2 YFSETQ. V lost 3 bases to trimming and J lost 4 bases; unmatched junction nucleotides: 1. CDR3 amino acids: CASSSRGADTQYF. DNA for the CDR3: TGCGCCAGCAGCTCGCGGGGGGCAGATACGCAGTATTTT. Supplemented by reference TRBV5-1 and TRBJ2-3, the full variable domain reads KAGVTQTPRYLIKTRGQQVTLSCSPISGHRSVSWYQQTPGQGLQFLFEYFSETQRNKGNFPGRFSGRQFSNSRSEMNVSTLELGDSALYLCASSSRGADTQYFGPGTRLTVL.

V is TRBV27 and J is TRBJ1-1, with D tentatively TRBD1 (6 bases). The V gene lost 3 bases and the J gene lost 8 bases, with 16 bases spanning the gap. This CDR3 contains 14 residues. CDR1 is MNHEY and CDR2 is SMNVEV in the germline V gene (reference sequence). CDR3 residues: CASSLSLRTAEAFF. CDR3 DNA sequence: TGTGCCAGCAGTTTGTCGCTAAGGACAGCCGAAGCTTTCTTT.

This chain uses TRBV7-9 with TRBJ2-7; 12 bases line up with TRBD2. V shed 5 bases, J shed 2 bases, and the junction held 7 bases outside the gene matches. The CDR3 extends over 16 amino acids. CDR1 SEHNR and CDR2 FQNEAQ come from the germline V gene (reference sequence). In DNA, the CDR3 is TGTGCCAGCAGCGAGCGGACTAGCGGGGTTACCTACGAGCAGTACTTC. Its translation: CASSERTSGVTYEQYF.